This T cell receptor (beta chain) was documented in a study of beta chain features in type 1 diabetes. The authors reverse transcribed all of the isolated RNA, so sequencing captured expressed TCRB transcripts. The table came from immunoSEQ multiplex PCR; TCRdb's copy has only in-frame clones and leaves some out. The sample has around 400,000 clones; about 15% are singletons. With 0 bases clipped from V and 0 bases from J, the junction kept 0 bases outside the gene matches. Germline lookup yields CDR1 KGHSH and CDR2 LQKENI. The CDR3 is 16 amino acids. Sample: naive CD4+ T cells from blood. The V call is TRBV18, the J call TRBJ2-1; 9 positions agree with TRBD2. The clonotype was recovered from a woman between 18 and 30 years old in good health. The CDR3 DNA reads TGTGCCAGCTCACCACCTAGCGGGAGCTCCTACAATGAGCAGTTCTTC. Amino acid sequence: CASSPPSGSSYNEQFF. Together with reference TRBV18 and TRBJ2-1, the CDR3 gives the full variable domain: NAGVMQNPRHLVRRRGQEARLRCSPMKGHSHVYWYRQLPEEGLKFMVYLQKENIIDESGMPKERFSAEFPKEGPSILRIQQVVRGDSAAYFCASSPPSGSSYNEQFFGPGTRLTVL.